This T cell receptor (beta chain) was sequenced for a study of T cell repertoires in cytomegalovirus infection. This clonotype came up many times. Its target is unknown. CDR3 length: 15 amino acids. Germline V gives CDR1 SEHNR, CDR2 FQNEAQ (reference sequence). The V end was cut by 8 bases, the J end by 0 bases, with 16 bases between. Findings of the study overall: Within the response measured ex vivo, HLA-C-restricted CMV-specific TCR beta clonotypes were dominant.

Using its own MiXCR run on the reads, TCRdb lists one record per CDR3 protein. Of under 250,000 distinct CDR3 sequences listed, approximately 6.7% were seen once; the top ten hold about 6.5%. The sequenced material came from PBMCs. The rearrangement joins TRBV7-9 to TRBJ1-1; D not certain. This sequence was found in a human donor in good health (CMV status not recorded). Some clones in this sample may be carry-over from other donors' samples. The DNA for the CDR3 is TGTGCCAGCTCAGCTTCCCCCACACTGAACACTGAAGCTTTCTTT. It yields the protein CASSASPTLNTEAFF.